This T cell receptor (beta chain) is drawn from a study of early T cells in non-severe SARS-CoV-2 infection. In the study overall: Bulk RNA taken from unsorted whole blood was sequenced, leaving chains unpaired.

The library protocol tagged individual cDNA molecules with unique molecular identifiers. A single record per CDR3 protein comes from TCRdb applying MiXCR to the 5' RACE reads. The repertoire holds 55,000 to 75,000 distinct CDR3 sequences, with 7.5% to 10% as singletons. This clonotype was seen at least ten times. J lost 6 bases, V lost 7 bases, and 9 bases had no gene match. This CDR3 has 13 amino acids. The germline gives CDR1 MNHEY, CDR2 SVGEGT. V usage is TRBV6-2 or TRBV6-3 and J usage is TRBJ2-7; TRBD2 aligns across 7 bases. This clonotype originated in an adult who was a healthcare worker with PCR-confirmed SARS-CoV-2 infection or an uninfected control (not recorded which). The specimen was whole blood. CDR3 region: CASTRWEGGEQYV. CDR3 in DNA: TGTGCCAGCACGCGGTGGGAGGGAGGCGAGCAGTACGTC.